The clone carrying this TCR beta chain has ten or more counts. No antigen is known for it. Libraries of TCR beta came from quantitative 5'-RACE with molecular barcodes. TCRdb processed the 5' RACE reads anew with MiXCR; each CDR3 protein has one entry. Of 310,000 or so distinct CDR3 sequences in the sample, 20% are singletons; the top ten hold roughly 7.4%. CDR1 and CDR2 (germline): SGHKS, YYEKEE (reference sequence). Trimming shortened V by 0 bases and J by 3 bases, and 10 bases separated the two germline ends. The CDR3 extends over 15 amino acids. The data are from a study of CD8 T cells in ankylosing spondylitis. Study observations and caveats: Within matched ankylosing spondylitis synovial fluid, disease-linked clones were reportedly significantly enriched. The authors found the disease-linked clones to be CD8+ and relatively rare in peripheral blood. A TCR beta motif of roughly 8 highly homologous variants seemed to mark ankylosing spondylitis blood.

The sequencing sample was made of blood, either unsorted or a sorted T cell fraction (not recorded which). This receptor was taken from a male donor with ankylosing spondylitis or in good health (not recorded which). This sequence joins TRBV5-5 and TRBJ1-5; unclear D gene. CDR3 bases: TGTGCCAGCAGCTTGGTTGTGTTCGACAATCAGCCCCAGCATTTT. Its protein is CASSLVVFDNQPQHF.